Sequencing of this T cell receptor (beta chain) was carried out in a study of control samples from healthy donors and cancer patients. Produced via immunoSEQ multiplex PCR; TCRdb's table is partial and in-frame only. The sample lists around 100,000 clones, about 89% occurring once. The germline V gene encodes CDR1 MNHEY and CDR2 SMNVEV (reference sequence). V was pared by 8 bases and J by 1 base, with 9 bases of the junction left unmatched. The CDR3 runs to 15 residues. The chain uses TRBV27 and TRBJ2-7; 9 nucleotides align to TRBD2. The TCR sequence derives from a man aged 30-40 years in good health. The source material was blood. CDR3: CASSVRSGSSYEQYF. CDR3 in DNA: TGTGCCAGCTCGGTCCGTAGCGGGAGTTCCTACGAGCAGTACTTC.